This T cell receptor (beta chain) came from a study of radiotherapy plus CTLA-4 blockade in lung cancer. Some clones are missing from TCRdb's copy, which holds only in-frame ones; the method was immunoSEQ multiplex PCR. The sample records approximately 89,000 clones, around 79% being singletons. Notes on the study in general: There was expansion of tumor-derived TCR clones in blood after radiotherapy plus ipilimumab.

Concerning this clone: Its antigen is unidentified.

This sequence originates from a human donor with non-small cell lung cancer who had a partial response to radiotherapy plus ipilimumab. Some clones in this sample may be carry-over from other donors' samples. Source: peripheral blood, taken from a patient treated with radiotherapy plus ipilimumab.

For the CDR3, the DNA is TGTGCCAGTAGTATGTTACGGGGAAGCGAGAGGAGCAATCAGCCCCAGCATTTT. Encoded protein: CASSMLRGSERSNQPQHF. The genes are TRBV19 and TRBJ1-5; D unclear. Germline CDR1 reads LNHDA; CDR2 reads SQIVND (reference sequence). The CDR3 totals 18 residues. Trimming pared 3 bases from V and 1 base from J, leaving 19 bases between.